A single sample is the source of the 12 T cell receptor beta chains below, sequenced in a study of cytomegalovirus exposure and HLA in healthy donors. With 60 Vbeta and 13 Jbeta primers, the PCR was carried out. Measured with immunoSEQ multiplex PCR; TCRdb has only the in-frame clones, and not every one. The sample lists 200,000 or so clones; approximately 78% were seen once. The sequenced material came from PBMCs. The source of these receptors is a woman in her 50s in good health and CMV-seropositive.

The chain carries TRBV7-2 and TRBJ2-2; D is possibly TRBD2 (5 bases). With 0 bases removed from V and 7 bases from J, the gap between germline ends came to 9 bases. Germline-derived CDR1 and CDR2 are SGHTA and FQGNSA. This CDR3 is 14 amino acids long. The CDR3 sequence is CASSLAYGDGELFF. The DNA of the CDR3 is TGTGCCAGCAGCTTAGCGTACGGGGACGGGGAGCTGTTTTTT.

For this clone: An end of the junction does not agree with germline; a read error may underlie this. The chain combines TRBV10-3 with TRBJ2-2; D gene ambiguous. Germline CDR1 and CDR2: ENHRY and SYGVKD. This CDR3 contains 13 residues. The CDR3 nucleotides are TGTGCCATCAGTGAATCGTACACCAGGGAGCTGTTTTTT. Amino acid sequence: CAISESYTRELFF.

The V call is TRBV5-1, the J call TRBJ1-5; the match to TRBD1 covers 7 bases. The V gene end was trimmed by 3 bases and the J gene end by 0 bases; junction bases not matched to a gene: 6. There are 16 residues in the CDR3. CDR1 SGHRS and CDR2 YFSETQ come from the germline V gene. CDR3 in DNA: TGCGCCAGCAGCTATGGGACAGACCTTAGCAATCAGCCCCAGCATTTT. It translates to CASSYGTDLSNQPQHF.

CDR3 DNA sequence: TGTGCCAGCAGTGAGTTGGGTAGAGCGGGTGAGCAGTTCTTC. Its protein product is CASSELGRAGEQFF. This rearrangement joins TRBV2 to TRBJ2-1; possibly TRBD2 for D (6 bases). Germline V gene sequence: CDR1 SNHLY, CDR2 FYNNEI. Trimming cost V 3 bases and J 9 bases, with 15 bases left between them. This CDR3 has 14 amino acids.

V and J are TRBV5-1 and TRBJ1-6; 8 bases are shared with TRBD1. Germline trimming cut 4 bases from V and 10 bases from J; bases unmatched to any gene: 10. This CDR3 is 15 amino acids long. Germline lookup yields CDR1 SGHRS and CDR2 YFSETQ. The CDR3 is CASSLSGQGVSPLHF. The CDR3 nucleotides read TGCGCCAGCAGCCTCAGCGGACAGGGTGTCTCACCCCTCCACTTT.

The rearrangement joins TRBV5-1 to TRBJ2-7; maybe TRBD1 (5 bases). There are 14 residues in the CDR3. Germline-derived CDR1 and CDR2 are SGHRS and YFSETQ. V dropped 0 bases and J dropped 3 bases, with 10 bases sitting between them. The CDR3 here is CASSLEARDYEQYF. CDR3 coding DNA: TGCGCCAGCAGCTTGGAGGCCAGGGACTACGAGCAGTACTTC.

This clone has more than one count but fewer than ten. The CDR3, as DNA: TGTGCCAGCAGCGTAGGGCGGGAAACCTACAATGAGCAGTTCTTC. It translates to CASSVGRETYNEQFF. The chain links TRBV9 to TRBJ2-1; maybe TRBD2 (6 bases). Germline CDR1 and CDR2: SGDLS and YYNGEE. Trimming left V 0 bases short and J 2 bases short, with 9 bases between. This CDR3 comprises 15 residues.

This chain links TRBV28 with TRBJ1-5; a possible D gene is TRBD1 (5 bases). CDR1 MDHEN and CDR2 SYDVKM come from the germline V gene. The CDR3 length is 13 residues. Trimming pared 7 bases from V and 4 bases from J, leaving 11 bases between. The CDR3 region is CASNGAENQPQHF. Here the CDR3 DNA reads TGTGCCAGCAATGGGGCAGAGAATCAGCCCCAGCATTTT.

The chain combines TRBV7-9 with TRBJ2-1, with a possible D match to TRBD1 (6 bases). Germline CDR1 is SEHNR and CDR2 is FQNEAQ (reference sequence). The CDR3 extends over 16 amino acids. V dropped 3 bases and J dropped 0 bases, with 12 bases sitting between them. This chain's CDR3 is CASSFSGTTSYNEQFF. CDR3 DNA: TGTGCCAGCAGCTTTTCCGGGACAACCTCCTACAATGAGCAGTTCTTC.

The rearrangement joins TRBV5-1 to TRBJ2-7; TRBD1 agrees at 8 bases. The length of the CDR3 is 15 residues. Per germline, CDR1 SGHRS and CDR2 YFSETQ. V gave up 4 bases and J gave up 0 bases; unmatched junction bases: 6. This CDR3 is CASSPGDRSSYEQYF. The CDR3 DNA is TGCGCCAGCAGCCCCGGGGACAGGAGCTCCTACGAGCAGTACTTC.

The J gene is TRBJ2-5, the V gene TRBV5-4, with 7 bases identical to TRBD1. V lost 4 bases, J lost 2 bases, and 5 bases stayed unmatched. Per the germline V gene, CDR1 is SGHNT and CDR2 is YYREEE (reference sequence). CDR3 length: 14 amino acids. CDR3 coding DNA: TGTGCCAGCAGCCGGGGACAGCCACAAGAGACCCAGTACTTC. Its protein product is CASSRGQPQETQYF.

This chain links TRBV6-6 with TRBJ2-5; D might be TRBD1 (5 bases). CDR1 MNHNY and CDR2 SVGAGI come from the germline V gene (reference sequence). This CDR3 is 15 amino acids long. The V end lost 0 bases, the J end lost 0 bases, and 8 bases lay between the germline ends. The CDR3 region is CASSYSTANQETQYF. CDR3 DNA sequence: TGTGCCAGCAGTTACTCGACAGCAAACCAAGAGACCCAGTACTTC.